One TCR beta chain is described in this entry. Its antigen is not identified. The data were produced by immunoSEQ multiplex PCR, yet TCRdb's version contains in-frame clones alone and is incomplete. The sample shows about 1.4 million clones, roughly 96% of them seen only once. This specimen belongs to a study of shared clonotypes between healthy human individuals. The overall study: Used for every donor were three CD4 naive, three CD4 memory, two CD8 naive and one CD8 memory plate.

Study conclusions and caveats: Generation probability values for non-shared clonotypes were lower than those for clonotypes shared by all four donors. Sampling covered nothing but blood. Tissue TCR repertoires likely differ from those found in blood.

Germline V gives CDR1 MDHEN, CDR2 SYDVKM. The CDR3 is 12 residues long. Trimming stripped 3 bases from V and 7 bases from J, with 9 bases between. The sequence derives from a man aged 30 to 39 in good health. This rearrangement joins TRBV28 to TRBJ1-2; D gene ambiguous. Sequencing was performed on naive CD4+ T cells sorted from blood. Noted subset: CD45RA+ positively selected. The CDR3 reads CASSFGVGGYTF. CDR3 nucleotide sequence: TGTGCCAGCAGTTTCGGGGTCGGTGGCTACACCTTC.